This TCR beta chain was recovered during a study of long-term antiretroviral therapy in people with HIV. An immunoSEQ assay, version v3.0, was performed at survey level. The sequencing target was roughly 35,000-55,000 T-cell genomes per sample. Clones were sequenced by immunoSEQ multiplex PCR, and TCRdb holds only the in-frame ones, with some missing. The sample has about 21,000 clones, 60% to 80% seen once. The CDR3 is made up of 15 amino acids. V gave up 5 bases and J gave up 4 bases, with 17 bases separating them. Germline lookup yields CDR1 SGHNT and CDR2 YENEEA. The sequencing used unsorted PBMCs, collected around 1.7 years before starting antiretroviral therapy. The chain links TRBV11-3 to TRBJ1-1; TRBD1 is a possible D gene (5 bases). This TCR was recovered from a woman aged 40 to 50 with HIV. The CDR3 region has the DNA TGTGCCAGCAGCCCCTCTCGGGGGGAAGGCACTGAAGCTTTCTTT. Translating gives CASSPSRGEGTEAFF.